This entry describes one T cell receptor (beta chain). This sample was included in a study of blood T cell repertoires in COVID-19. Study-wide background: T cells, B-cell-depleted T cells, or PBMCs provided the cDNA or gDNA that served as material.

Participant ages covered about 18 to 89 years across about 25 US areas. The study assigned cohorts using participant-reported clinical history. V was trimmed by 0 bases and J by 3 bases, leaving 11 bases between them. The CDR3 runs to 15 residues. The V gene's germline CDR1 is SGHAT and CDR2 FQNNGV. As originally analysed: For nucleated cells, counts were estimated from reference gene primer amplification. Clones were read by immunoSEQ multiplex PCR, and TCRdb kept only the in-frame ones, dropping some. V and J calls and clone size are copied from that table; D and trimming were computed from the DNA. The top ten clones hold approximately 5.2% of a sample with 300,000 to 400,000 clones, around 90% of them seen once.

The sequenced material came from PBMCs or T cells enriched from blood (not recorded which). V usage is TRBV11-2 and J usage is TRBJ1-1; D may be TRBD1 (5 bases). This sequence originates from a man in his 60s who had recovered from COVID-19. CDR3 sequence reads: CASSLDREGYTEAFF. In DNA, the CDR3 is TGTGCCAGCAGCTTAGACAGGGAAGGATACACTGAAGCTTTCTTT.